This record looks at one T cell receptor (beta chain) sequence and its context. This specimen comes from a study of technical replicates of blood from a handful of donors. The CDR3 length is 12 residues. The method was immunoSEQ multiplex PCR; TCRdb's version includes in-frame clones alone and lacks a portion of them. The table lists roughly 70,000 clones, roughly 90% of them singletons, with under 5.5% in the top ten. The TCR originated in a human donor in good health. Some clones in this sample may be carry-over from other donors' samples. The chain has TRBV21-1 and TRBJ2-1; the table calls TRBD2, which could not be checked here. TRBV21-1 counts as a pseudogene. The sequenced sample consisted of PBMCs. CDR3 region: CGEGSPYNEQFF. In DNA, the CDR3 is TGTGGGGAGGGGAGCCCCTACAATGAGCAGTTCTTC.